One and the same sample provided the 3 T cell receptor beta chains below, sequenced in a study of T cells in women clearing cervical HPV infection. Assay: immunoSEQ multiplex PCR; the TCRdb copy retains only in-frame clones and omits some. This sample contains approximately 35,000 clones. The sequenced material came from blood buffy coat. These receptor sequences come from a woman aged 18-69 years with a cervical HPV16 infection that either progressed to CIN3+ or cleared (not recorded which).

Note on this clone: Coverage ceases 3 residues before the CDR3 finishes, and the germline J gene fills in the end. The genes are TRBV20-1 and TRBJ2-3; 12 bases line up with TRBD2. Germline lookup yields CDR1 DFQATT and CDR2 SNEGSKA (reference sequence). V lost 4 bases, J lost 3 bases, and 5 bases stayed unmatched. The CDR3 totals 15 residues. The CDR3 is CSATELAGGTDTQYF. Partial CDR3 DNA: TGCAGTGCTACGGAACTAGCGGGAGGTACAGATACG.

In regard to this clone: With the read ending 3 residues before the CDR3 end, the germline J gene is used to fill in that end. V and J are TRBV18 and TRBJ2-7, with 7 bases identical to TRBD1. The germline CDR1 and CDR2 sequences are KGHSH and LQKENI. This CDR3 is built from 15 residues. The V and J ends lost 6 bases and 0 bases, in that order; junction bases with no gene match: 8. The sequenced part of the CDR3 DNA is TGTGCCAGCTCCCCCGGACAGGAGTCCTCCTACGAG. Encoded protein: CASSPGQESSYE. The CDR3, in full, reads CASSPGQESSYEQYF.

Concerning this clone: At one boundary the junction diverges from the germline segment, which might be a read error. Read data end 3 residues before the CDR3 end; the end is taken from the germline J gene. The chain joins TRBV6-1 to TRBJ2-3; 12 bases are shared with TRBD1. Germline V lookup: CDR1 MNHNS, CDR2 SASEGT. The CDR3 consists of 16 residues. The sequenced part of the CDR3 DNA is TGTGCCAGCAGTGATTACGTGGGACAGGGGGCAGAGACG. It specifies CASSDYVGQGAET. The full CDR3 sequence reads CASSDYVGQGAETQYF.